One sample yielded the 26 T cell receptor beta chains listed below, sequenced in a study of T cell changes during pregnancy in multiple sclerosis. Sequencing was performed with immunoSEQ multiplex PCR; in TCRdb, only in-frame clones are kept and a portion is missing. The sample records about 67,000 clones, approximately 90% being singletons. This specimen was peripheral blood, taken in the second trimester of pregnancy. These receptor sequences come from a female donor with multiple sclerosis, enrolled in a pregnancy study.

The V call is TRBV7-9, the J call TRBJ1-1; 12 nucleotides agree with TRBD1. This CDR3 is built from 14 residues. The germline V gene has CDR1 SEHNR and CDR2 FQNEAQ (reference sequence). The V and J ends lost 4 bases and 5 bases, in that order; junction bases with no gene match: 2. Written as DNA, the CDR3 is TGTGCCAGCAGCTCGGGACAGGGGGCAACTGAAGCTTTCTTT. Translated: CASSSGQGATEAFF.

The chain couples TRBV2 to TRBJ2-1; tentatively, D is TRBD1 (6 bases). Germline-derived CDR1 and CDR2 are SNHLY and FYNNEI. This CDR3 region has 17 residues. V was pared by 3 bases and J by 8 bases, with 23 bases between. CDR3 DNA: TGTGCCAGCAGTGACCCGCCGACAGGTCACGAATATTATGAGCAGTTCTTC. It encodes CASSDPPTGHEYYEQFF. Drawing the rest from reference TRBV2 and TRBJ2-1, the complete variable domain is EPEVTQTPSHQVTQMGQEVILRCVPISNHLYFYWYRQILGQKVEFLVSFYNNEISEKSEIFDDQFSVERPDGSNFTLKIRSTKLEDSAMYFCASSDPPTGHEYYEQFFGPGTRLTVL.

The chain couples TRBV9 to TRBJ2-3; D may be TRBD1 (6 bases). With 3 bases removed from V and 2 bases from J, the gap between germline ends came to 13 bases. Germline lookup yields CDR1 SGDLS and CDR2 YYNGEE. The CDR3 has 15 amino acids. The CDR3 nucleotides are TGTGCCAGCAGCGGAGGGGGTAGGGTCACAGATACGCAGTATTTT. Translating gives CASSGGGRVTDTQYF.

The CDR3 sequence: CAISPPGGDGEQFF. The CDR3 DNA is TGTGCCATCAGCCCCCCCGGGGGGGACGGTGAGCAGTTCTTC. This chain joins TRBV10-3 and TRBJ2-1; 8 nucleotides agree with TRBD2. Germline values: CDR1 ENHRY, CDR2 SYGVKD. The CDR3 spans 14 residues. V lost 6 bases, J lost 9 bases, and 10 bases stayed unmatched.

The V call is TRBV9, the J call TRBJ2-5; possibly TRBD1 for D (6 bases). CDR3 length equals 14 residues. Germline lookup yields CDR1 SGDLS and CDR2 YYNGEE. Between the trimmed V and J ends, which lost 4 bases and 0 bases, there was a span of 10 bases. CDR3 nucleotide sequence: TGTGCCAGCAGCAATACAGGGTACCAAGAGACCCAGTACTTC. Translated, it gives CASSNTGYQETQYF.

In its sample, this clone was seen once. The chain has TRBV7-8 and TRBJ1-3; 10 bases fit TRBD1. The CDR3 contains 14 residues. Germline V lookup: CDR1 SGHVS, CDR2 FQNEAQ. The trim removed 5 bases at V and 4 bases at J, leaving 2 bases unmatched. CDR3 in DNA: TGTGCCAGCAGCCGACAGGGGGCGGGAAACACCATATATTTT. Protein sequence: CASSRQGAGNTIYF.

The chain links TRBV11-2 to TRBJ1-1, with TRBD1 matching 7 bases. After removal of 5 bases from V and 7 bases from J, the junction contained 13 bases not matched to a gene. The CDR3 extends over 15 amino acids. Germline CDR1 and CDR2: SGHAT and FQNNGV. The DNA of the CDR3 is TGTGCCAGCAGCCTACCTAAGACAGGGACCTTTGAAGCTTTCTTT. This translates into CASSLPKTGTFEAFF. Full variable domain (outside the CDR3, taken from reference TRBV11-2 and TRBJ1-1): EAGVAQSPRYKIIEKRQSVAFWCNPISGHATLYWYQQILGQGPKLLIQFQNNGVVDDSQLPKDRFSAERLKGVDSTLKIQPAKLEDSAVYLCASSLPKTGTFEAFFGQGTRLTVV.

The V gene is TRBV7-2, the J gene TRBJ2-2, with D perhaps TRBD1 (6 bases). Germline assignment: CDR1 SGHTA and CDR2 FQGNSA. Deletions cut 11 bases from V and 4 bases from J, with 14 bases between. CDR3 length: 13 amino acids. CDR3 sequence: CARPGTTTGELFF. The CDR3 DNA reads TGTGCCCGTCCCGGGACAACCACCGGGGAGCTGTTTTTT.

The V and J genes are TRBV27 and TRBJ1-1; D ambiguous. The V gene's germline CDR1 is MNHEY and CDR2 SMNVEV (reference sequence). The CDR3 loop spans 13 amino acids. Deletions cut 6 bases from V and 6 bases from J, with 14 bases between. The CDR3 reads CASSFAGGPEAFF. As DNA, the CDR3 is TGTGCCAGCAGCTTCGCAGGCGGGCCTGAAGCTTTCTTT.

The J gene is TRBJ2-7, the V gene TRBV30, with TRBD2 identical over 9 bases. Germline V lookup: CDR1 GTSNPN, CDR2 SVGIG (reference sequence). This CDR3 contains 15 residues. The V gene end was trimmed by 3 bases and the J gene end by 0 bases; junction bases not matched to a gene: 6. The CDR3 loop is CAWSGAGGSSYEQYF. The CDR3 region has the DNA TGTGCCTGGAGCGGGGCGGGAGGGAGCTCCTACGAGCAGTACTTC.

V usage is TRBV15 and J usage is TRBJ1-2; D possibly corresponds to TRBD1 (6 bases). Trimming shortened V by 0 bases and J by 8 bases, and 10 bases separated the two germline ends. The germline V gene has CDR1 LNHNV and CDR2 YYDKDF (reference sequence). The length of the CDR3 is 13 residues. The CDR3 DNA sequence: TGTGCCACCAGCAGAGACAGGGGAAGGGGCTACACCTTC. This encodes CATSRDRGRGYTF.

V usage is TRBV7-9 and J usage is TRBJ1-2; TRBD1 aligns across 8 bases. Trimming at V came to 3 bases and at J to 4 bases, leaving 4 bases not matched to a gene. Germline-derived CDR1 and CDR2 are SEHNR and FQNEAQ (reference sequence). The CDR3 contains 14 residues. The CDR3 reads CASSFGQGSYGYTF. The CDR3 region has the DNA TGTGCCAGCAGCTTTGGACAGGGAAGCTATGGCTACACCTTC.

The V and J genes are TRBV7-9 and TRBJ2-5; unclear D gene. CDR1 is SEHNR and CDR2 is FQNEAQ in the germline V gene (reference sequence). The CDR3 runs to 11 residues. Trimming took off 5 bases at V and 2 bases at J, with 3 bases between the two ends. The CDR3 is CASSPQETQYF. The CDR3 coding sequence is TGTGCCAGCAGCCCGCAAGAGACCCAGTACTTC. Variable domain in full (rest from reference TRBV7-9 and TRBJ2-5): DTGVSQNPRHKITKRGQNVTFRCDPISEHNRLYWYRQTLGQGPEFLTYFQNEAQLEKSRLLSDRFSAERPKGSFSTLEIQRTEQGDSAMYLCASSPQETQYFGPGTRLLVL.

The rearrangement links TRBV7-2 to TRBJ1-1; D remains ambiguous. The V end lost 5 bases, the J end lost 3 bases, and 10 bases lay between the germline ends. Germline V lookup: CDR1 SGHTA, CDR2 FQGNSA. The CDR3 has 13 amino acids. The CDR3 reads CASSRQRDTEAFF. The DNA of the CDR3 is TGTGCCAGCAGCCGGCAGAGGGACACTGAAGCTTTCTTT.

CDR3 region: CASSPIGQGYYGYTF. The CDR3 DNA is TGTGCCAGCAGTCCCATAGGACAGGGCTACTATGGCTACACCTTC. This sequence joins TRBV27 and TRBJ1-2, with TRBD1 matching over 8 bases. V trimming: 5 bases; J trimming: 3 bases; junction bases outside the gene matches: 8. There are 15 residues in the CDR3. The germline gives CDR1 MNHEY, CDR2 SMNVEV (reference sequence).

The V call is TRBV30, the J call TRBJ2-2; 7 bases align to TRBD2. Losses at the gene ends were 2 bases for V and 7 bases for J; bases not matched to a gene: 10. The V gene's germline CDR1 is GTSNPN and CDR2 SVGIG (reference sequence). This CDR3 region has 15 residues. The CDR3 region has the DNA TGTGCCTGGAGTCGGTTGGGAGGGGCTGGCGGGGAGCTGTTTTTT. Translating it yields CAWSRLGGAGGELFF.

J is TRBJ2-5 and V is TRBV30; D possibly corresponds to TRBD2 (6 bases). The CDR3 loop spans 14 amino acids. Germline CDR1 reads GTSNPN; CDR2 reads SVGIG (reference sequence). Trimming shortened V by 4 bases and J by 4 bases, and 16 bases separated the two germline ends. CDR3 in amino acids: CAWNGDMGGETQYF. The CDR3 bases are TGTGCCTGGAATGGCGATATGGGGGGAGAGACCCAGTACTTC.

This chain joins TRBV5-1 and TRBJ2-1; TRBD2 matches 8 bases. The CDR3 has 16 amino acids. Trimming took 4 bases from V and 6 from J; bases not matched to a gene: 12. From germline, CDR1 is SGHRS and CDR2 YFSETQ. CDR3 sequence reads: CASSPSVAGPFNEQFF. The CDR3 DNA follows: TGCGCCAGCAGCCCCTCGGTAGCGGGGCCTTTCAATGAGCAGTTCTTC. The full variable domain, completed using reference TRBV5-1 and TRBJ2-1, is KAGVTQTPRYLIKTRGQQVTLSCSPISGHRSVSWYQQTPGQGLQFLFEYFSETQRNKGNFPGRFSGRQFSNSRSEMNVSTLELGDSALYLCASSPSVAGPFNEQFFGPGTRLTVL.

The chain uses TRBV7-2 and TRBJ2-7, with TRBD1 matching 12 bases. Germline CDR1 reads SGHTA; CDR2 reads FQGNSA. V shed 1 base, J shed 4 bases, and the junction held 8 bases outside the gene matches. There are 17 residues in the CDR3. CDR3 amino acids: CASSLVSGQGAKYEQYF. The CDR3 DNA sequence: TGTGCCAGCAGCTTAGTCTCGGGACAGGGGGCGAAGTACGAGCAGTACTTC.

V gene TRBV30 combines with J gene TRBJ1-2; D may be TRBD1 (6 bases). The CDR3 loop spans 14 amino acids. Trimming pared 1 base from V and 5 bases from J, leaving 14 bases between. The V gene's germline CDR1 is GTSNPN and CDR2 SVGIG (reference sequence). The chain's CDR3 is CAWSGQGRRYGYTF. In DNA form, the CDR3 reads TGTGCCTGGAGTGGCCAGGGGCGTCGGTATGGCTACACCTTC.

The rearrangement links TRBV15 to TRBJ1-4, with TRBD1 matching 11 bases. Germline CDR1 reads LNHNV; CDR2 reads YYDKDF (reference sequence). This CDR3 contains 16 residues. Trimming at V came to 5 bases and at J to 0 bases, leaving 2 bases not matched to a gene. The CDR3 loop reads CATSLGQGATNEKLFF. The CDR3, as DNA: TGTGCCACCAGCCTGGGACAGGGGGCAACTAATGAAAAACTGTTTTTT.

The J gene is TRBJ2-5, the V gene TRBV7-9, with 7 positions matching TRBD1. Trimming cost V 3 bases and J 1 base; bases outside gene matches: 8. Germline V gene sequence: CDR1 SEHNR, CDR2 FQNEAQ (reference sequence). CDR3 length: 16 amino acids. The CDR3 reads CASSFSDRQGQETQYF. As DNA, the CDR3 is TGTGCCAGCAGCTTTAGCGACCGACAGGGCCAAGAGACCCAGTACTTC.

The DNA for the CDR3 is TGTGCCAGCACAAGCGGGGGGGAGCAGTTCTTC. Its translation is CASTSGGEQFF. This chain connects TRBV5-4 to TRBJ2-1, with TRBD2 matching 9 bases. This CDR3 spans 11 amino acids. V gave up 6 bases and J gave up 10 bases; unmatched junction bases: 2. Germline V gene data show CDR1 as SGHNT and CDR2 as YYREEE (reference sequence).

Here the CDR3 DNA reads TGTGCCATCAGTGATGGCGGGTTCGAAGGGACAGAGAATCAGCCCCAGCATTTT. It codes for CAISDGGFEGTENQPQHF. The chain is built from TRBV10-3 and TRBJ1-5; 7 bases align to TRBD1. Germline assignment: CDR1 ENHRY and CDR2 SYGVKD. The length of the CDR3 is 18 residues. Losses at the gene ends were 3 bases for V and 4 bases for J; bases not matched to a gene: 15.

J is TRBJ2-3 and V is TRBV5-6; TRBD2 aligns across 13 bases. The CDR3 contains 16 residues. V lost 4 bases, J lost 1 base, and 3 bases stayed unmatched. Germline-derived CDR1 and CDR2 are SGHDT and YYEEEE. The CDR3 here is CASSRGLAGGTDTQYF. CDR3 nucleotide sequence: TGTGCCAGCAGCCGCGGACTAGCGGGGGGCACAGATACGCAGTATTTT. The complete variable domain, with remaining parts taken from reference TRBV5-6 and TRBJ2-3, reads DAGVTQSPTHLIKTRGQQVTLRCSPKSGHDTVSWYQQALGQGPQFIFQYYEEEERQRGNFPDRFSGHQFPNYSSELNVNALLLGDSALYLCASSRGLAGGTDTQYFGPGTRLTVL.

The chain joins TRBV9 to TRBJ2-1; D is possibly TRBD1 (6 bases). Between the trimmed V and J ends, which lost 0 bases and 6 bases, there was a span of 7 bases. The germline CDR1 and CDR2 sequences are SGDLS and YYNGEE. The CDR3 loop spans 13 amino acids. For the CDR3, the DNA is TGTGCCAGCAGCGTAGCAGGGGTCAATGAGCAGTTCTTC. Translated: CASSVAGVNEQFF.